This TCR beta chain was found in a study of OX40 agonist ivuxolimab in advanced cancers. Findings and caveats of the study: Antigen specificity was not determined for the expanded peripheral T cells. Clonal expansion from baseline to week 6 occurred in both CD4+ and CD8+ T cells. The study found among the lowest clonal expansion in partial responders at 0.1-3.0 mg/kg.

Sequenced by immunoSEQ multiplex PCR; TCRdb stores in-frame clones only, minus some. The sample lists some 35,000 clones, around four fifths occurring once. J gave up 5 bases and V 5 bases, and 7 bases lay outside the gene matches. Germline CDR1 MDHEN, CDR2 SYDVKM. The CDR3 runs 14 residues. In regard to this clone: Its antigen remains unknown.

The sample was CD4+ or CD8+ T cells sorted from blood, taken in a trial of the OX40 agonist ivuxolimab. The receptor's source is an adult with an advanced solid tumor such as melanoma, head and neck, liver or kidney cancer. The chain couples TRBV28 to TRBJ1-1; 8 bases are shared with TRBD1. CDR3 nucleotide sequence: TGTGCCAGCAGTCCCCCAACAGGGGGGACTGAAGCTTTCTTT. This sequence encodes CASSPPTGGTEAFF.